This entry lists 8 T cell receptor beta chains sequenced from one sample in a study of T cells after yellow fever vaccination. MiXCR, run by TCRdb on the 5' RACE reads, gives a single entry per CDR3 protein. This table has some 600,000 distinct CDR3 sequences, about 12% appearing once. The material was PBMCs, obtained on the day of the yellow fever booster vaccination. The source of these receptors is a man aged 30 to 45 who received the YFV17D yellow fever vaccine.

The table lists this clonotype with a few counts. The J gene is TRBJ2-1, the V gene TRBV7-9; D is uncertain. This CDR3 is 12 amino acids long. Germline V gene sequence: CDR1 SEHNR, CDR2 FQNEAQ (reference sequence). The V end lost 1 base, the J end lost 8 bases, and 6 bases lay between the germline ends. The CDR3 nucleotides are TGTGCCAGCAGCTTAGTCGCTCATGAGCAGTTCTTC. The encoded protein is CASSLVAHEQFF.

This clonotype was counted between two and nine times. The CDR3 DNA sequence: TGTGCCAGCAGTTCAGCCAGAACAGGGGGAGGACTTTACGAGCAGTACTTC. Protein: CASSSARTGGGLYEQYF. The V and J genes are TRBV12-3 or TRBV12-4 and TRBJ2-7, with 8 bases identical to TRBD1. This CDR3 contains 17 residues. V lost 4 bases and J lost 4; bases outside the gene matches: 15.

The table lists this clonotype with a few counts. The DNA for the CDR3 is TGCGCCAGCAGAGGGGGTCAGGGGGCGTTAGCGGGAGCATGGGGAGATACGCAGTATTTT. Residues: CASRGGQGALAGAWGDTQYF. The V and J genes are TRBV10-2 and TRBJ2-3, with D tentatively TRBD2 (9 bases). CDR1 is WSHSY and CDR2 is SAAADI in the germline V gene. V lost 6 bases and J 5 bases, leaving 33 bases between the germline ends. The CDR3 sequence is 20 residues long.

This clonotype was recorded a few times. The chain is built from TRBV7-9 and TRBJ2-5; tentatively, D is TRBD2 (5 bases). The CDR3 has 13 amino acids. Trimming pared 1 base from V and 5 bases from J, leaving 8 bases between. From germline, CDR1 is SEHNR and CDR2 FQNEAQ (reference sequence). The CDR3 sequence: CASSLDGMETQYF. In DNA, the CDR3 is TGTGCCAGCAGCTTAGACGGGATGGAGACCCAGTACTTC.

This clonotype was found many times. Its ends do not fully match the called genes, so a read error is possible. The chain has TRBV5-6 and TRBJ1-1; no firm D call. The CDR3 contains 10 residues. Germline V lookup: CDR1 SGHDT, CDR2 YYEEEE. The chain's CDR3 is CASSHRQTSF. The CDR3 coding sequence is TGTGCCAGCAGCCATCGACAAACGAGCTTT. Complete variable domain (other parts from reference TRBV5-6 and TRBJ1-1): DAGVTQSPTHLIKTRGQQVTLRCSPKSGHDTVSWYQQALGQGPQFIFQYYEEEERQRGNFPDRFSGHQFPNYSSELNVNALLLGDSALYLCASSHRQTSFGQGTRLTVV.

The chain employs TRBV30 and TRBJ1-1, with D unresolved. Deletions cut 5 bases from V and 4 bases from J, with 11 bases between. Germline V lookup: CDR1 GTSNPN, CDR2 SVGIG (reference sequence). The CDR3 consists of 12 residues. The CDR3 spells CAWYQGRTEAFF. Written as DNA, the CDR3 is TGTGCCTGGTATCAAGGTCGCACTGAAGCTTTCTTT.

This clonotype was recorded a few times. The CDR3 sequence is CASSGTPEGAWETQYF. In DNA, the CDR3 is TGCGCCAGCAGTGGGACTCCCGAAGGGGCATGGGAGACCCAGTACTTC. The rearrangement links TRBV10-1 to TRBJ2-5; TRBD1 or TRBD2 may be the D gene (5 bases each). Deletions cut 4 bases from V and 5 bases from J, with 20 bases between. This CDR3 is 16 amino acids long. Germline lookup yields CDR1 WNHNN and CDR2 SYGVQD (reference sequence).

The chain links TRBV29-1 to TRBJ2-1; no clear D. Trimming took off 3 bases at V and 10 bases at J, with 19 bases between the two ends. From germline, CDR1 is SQVTM and CDR2 ANQGSEA. There are 14 residues in the CDR3. The DNA for the CDR3 is TGCAGCGTTGATAAGGGCACCTATTGGGTAGAGCAGTTCTTC. It translates to CSVDKGTYWVEQFF.